This T cell receptor (beta chain) is from a study of beta chain features in type 1 diabetes. Study results and limitations: Type 1 diabetes patients showed a moderate but significant shortening of TCRB CDR3s in all four CD4+ subsets.

About this clone itself: Its antigen remains unidentified.

J gave up 6 bases and V 5 bases, and 3 bases lay outside the gene matches. Germline CDR1 LNHDA, CDR2 SQIVND (reference sequence). The CDR3 totals 15 residues. Each sorted population was over 95% pure. Expressed TCRB transcripts were sequenced after all isolated RNA was converted to cDNA. Sequenced by immunoSEQ multiplex PCR; TCRdb stores in-frame clones only, minus some. This table has about 340,000 clones, roughly 14% appearing once. J is TRBJ2-3 and V is TRBV19, with 15 bases aligning to TRBD2. The sequence came from a woman under 30 with type 1 diabetes. The sample was naive CD4+ T cells from blood. The CDR3 nucleotides are TGTGCCAGTAGTTCGGGACTAGCGGGAGGTGATACGCAGTATTTT. Its translation is CASSSGLAGGDTQYF.